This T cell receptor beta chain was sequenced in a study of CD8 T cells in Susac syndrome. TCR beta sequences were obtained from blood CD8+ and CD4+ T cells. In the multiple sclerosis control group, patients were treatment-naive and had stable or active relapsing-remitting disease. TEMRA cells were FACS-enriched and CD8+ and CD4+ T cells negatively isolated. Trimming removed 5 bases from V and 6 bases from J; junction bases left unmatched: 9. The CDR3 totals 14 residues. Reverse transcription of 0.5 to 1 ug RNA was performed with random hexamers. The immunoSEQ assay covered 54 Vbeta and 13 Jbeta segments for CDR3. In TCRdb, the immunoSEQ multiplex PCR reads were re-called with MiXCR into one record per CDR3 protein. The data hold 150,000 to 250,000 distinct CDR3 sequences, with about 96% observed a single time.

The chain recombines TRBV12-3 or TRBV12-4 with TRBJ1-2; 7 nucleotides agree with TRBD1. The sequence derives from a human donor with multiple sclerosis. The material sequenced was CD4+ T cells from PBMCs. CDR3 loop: CASSRGQYINGYTF. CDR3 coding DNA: TGTGCCAGCAGTAGGGGACAGTATATTAATGGCTACACCTTC.